This T cell receptor beta chain derives from a study of T-cell reconstitution after alpha-beta-depleted transplantation in children. There are many counts of this clonotype. Unique molecular identifiers featured in how the TCRbeta library was prepared. TCRdb reprocessed the PCR reads with MiXCR, giving one entry per CDR3 protein. Among approximately 420,000 distinct CDR3 sequences listed, 11% were seen once. The TCR comes from a human donor who donated a stem cell graft to a child with acute myeloid leukemia. Sequencing was performed on PBMCs from the stem cell graft donor, taken from the stem cell graft.

The CDR3 sequence: CASSFLFGLENNEQFF. The CDR3 DNA reads TGTGCCAGCAGTTTCCTTTTTGGACTGGAGAACAATGAGCAGTTCTTC. V is TRBV12-3 or TRBV12-4 and J is TRBJ2-1; D is perhaps TRBD2 (5 bases). CDR3 size: 16 residues. Trimming took 3 bases from V and 5 from J, leaving 17 bases between them.